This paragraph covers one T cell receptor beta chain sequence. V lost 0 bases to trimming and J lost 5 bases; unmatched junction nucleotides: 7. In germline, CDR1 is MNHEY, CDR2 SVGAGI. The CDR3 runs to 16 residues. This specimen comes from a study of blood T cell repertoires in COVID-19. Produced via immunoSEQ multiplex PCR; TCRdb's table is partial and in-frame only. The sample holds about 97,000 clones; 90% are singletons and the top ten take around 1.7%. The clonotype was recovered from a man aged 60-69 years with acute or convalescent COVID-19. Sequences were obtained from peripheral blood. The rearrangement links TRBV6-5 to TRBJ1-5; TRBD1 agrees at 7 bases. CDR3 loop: CASSYSYRGDDQPQHF. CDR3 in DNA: TGTGCCAGCAGTTACTCCTACAGGGGAGATGATCAGCCCCAGCATTTT.